This T cell receptor beta chain was found in a study of shared clonotypes between healthy human individuals. The CDR3 is made up of 14 amino acids. Trimming stripped 0 bases from V and 5 bases from J, with 10 bases between. CDR1 LNHDA and CDR2 SQIVND come from the germline V gene (reference sequence). The repertoire was sequenced with immunoSEQ multiplex PCR; TCRdb's copy has only in-frame clones and lacks some. The sample yields about 2.4 million clones, 80% to 95% seen once. Notes on this clone: The same CDR3 also results from other DNA sequences found in this sample.

Sample: naive CD4+ T cells from PBMCs. Stated subset: CD45RA+ positively selected. The chain recombines TRBV19 with TRBJ2-5, with D possibly being TRBD1 (5 bases). This TCR came from a man between 18 and 35 years old in good health. Some clones in this sample may be carry-over from other donors' samples. CDR3 DNA: TGTGCCAGTAGTATAGACTGGGGCGGCGAGACCCAGTACTTC. It codes for CASSIDWGGETQYF.